These T cell receptor beta chains were read from a single sample in a study of T-cell memory formation after mild COVID-19. Each CDR3 protein gets one entry after TCRdb re-called the 5' RACE reads with MiXCR. Of fewer than 550,000 distinct CDR3 sequences in the sample, 20% were seen once. Sequencing was performed on PBMCs or a T cell subset sorted from them (not recorded which). These receptors were obtained from an adult woman who had mild COVID-19 (a few samples of this study predate the infection). Cell type and time point are not known. CDR3s include the opening cysteine and the closing phenylalanine or tryptophan. D genes are given only for firm matches. Size values are once, few and many counts, or a class for expanded clones, and some rows have none.

D gene: TRBD2
J gene: TRBJ2-3
V gene: TRBV12-3/TRBV12-4
clone size: .
CDR3 DNA: TGTGCCAGCAGTTTCCCTTGGACTAGCGGGGGTTGGGCAGATACGCAGTATTTT
CDR3 protein: CASSFPWTSGGWADTQYF

D gene: TRBD1
J gene: TRBJ2-1
V gene: TRBV11-3
clone size: once
CDR3 DNA: TGTGCCAGCAGCTCCTCGAGAAGACAGGGGGTGCCGAACCGCTCCTACAATGAGCAGTTCTTC
CDR3 protein: CASSSSRRQGVPNRSYNEQFF

D gene: TRBD1
J gene: TRBJ2-2
V gene: TRBV20-1
clone size: few
CDR3 DNA: TGCAGTGTTAGAGGGACAGGGGGAAGGACCGGGGAGCTGTTTTTT
CDR3 protein: CSVRGTGGRTGELFF

D gene: .
J gene: TRBJ1-5
V gene: TRBV20-1
clone size: once
CDR3 DNA: TGCAGTGCTAGCGATGGACCGAGCAATCAGCCCCAGCATTTT
CDR3 protein: CSASDGPSNQPQHF

D gene: TRBD1
J gene: TRBJ2-1
V gene: TRBV7-8
clone size: .
CDR3 DNA: TGTGCCAGCACCGAAGACAGGGACCTAGACGAGGGCGATGAGCAGTTCTTC
CDR3 protein: CASTEDRDLDEGDEQFF

D gene: TRBD1
J gene: TRBJ2-3
V gene: TRBV12-3/TRBV12-4
clone size: .
CDR3 DNA: TGTGCCAGCAGTTTATTTGGAGGGACAGGGGCGTTCACGCAGTATTTT
CDR3 protein: CASSLFGGTGAFTQYF

D gene: .
J gene: TRBJ2-2
V gene: TRBV4-1
clone size: .
CDR3 DNA: TGCGCCAGCAGCCCAAGACCCAGGTCCCTACCTCTCCTAGGGAACACCGGGGAGCTGTTTTTT
CDR3 protein: CASSPRPRSLPLLGNTGELFF

D gene: TRBD1
J gene: TRBJ1-2
V gene: TRBV27
clone size: few
CDR3 DNA: TGTGCCAGCAGACCCGGGACAGGGCGTTATGGCTACACCTTC
CDR3 protein: CASRPGTGRYGYTF

D gene: .
J gene: TRBJ1-5
V gene: TRBV21-1
clone size: .
CDR3 DNA: TGTGCCAGCAGCAACAGGGACCCTCCTGATAGCAATCAGCCCCAGCATTTT
CDR3 protein: CASSNRDPPDSNQPQHF

D gene: TRBD1
J gene: TRBJ2-6
V gene: TRBV7-9
clone size: .
CDR3 DNA: TGTGCCAGCAGCTTTCGACAAGGGACAGGGGGCCGCTCTGGGGCCAACGTCCTGACTTTC
CDR3 protein: CASSFRQGTGGRSGANVLTF

D gene: .
J gene: TRBJ2-2
V gene: TRBV5-5
clone size: .
CDR3 DNA: TGTGCCAGCAGCTTGGTCTCGGGTAGCACCGGGGAGCTGTTTTTT
CDR3 protein: CASSLVSGSTGELFF

D gene: .
J gene: TRBJ1-5
V gene: TRBV6-5
clone size: few
CDR3 DNA: TGTGCCAGCAGTTACTCAGGGGGGACCCAGCATTTT
CDR3 protein: CASSYSGGTQHF

D gene: .
J gene: TRBJ1-4
V gene: TRBV6-5
clone size: few
CDR3 DNA: TGTGCCAGCGCCAGGGCAGCTAATGAAAAACTGTTTTTT
CDR3 protein: CASARAANEKLFF

D gene: .
J gene: TRBJ2-1
V gene: TRBV15
clone size: .
CDR3 DNA: TGTGCCACCAGCCCCGGGCCGGGGGTTAGGTACAATGAGCAGTTCTTC
CDR3 protein: CATSPGPGVRYNEQFF

D gene: TRBD2
J gene: TRBJ2-1
V gene: TRBV29-1
clone size: .
CDR3 DNA: TGCAGCGCCCAAAGTGAGCGGCGGGGGGACATCTACAATGAGCAGTTCTTC
CDR3 protein: CSAQSERRGDIYNEQFF

D gene: .
J gene: TRBJ2-1
V gene: TRBV11-3
clone size: .
CDR3 DNA: TGTGCCAGCAGCCCGAGGGCCCCTAATGATGAGCAGTTCTTC
CDR3 protein: CASSPRAPNDEQFF

D gene: TRBD1
J gene: TRBJ2-1
V gene: TRBV7-2
clone size: .
CDR3 DNA: TGTGCCAGCAGCTTGGGACAGGTTCTCCGGGATGAGCAGTTCTTC
CDR3 protein: CASSLGQVLRDEQFF

D gene: .
J gene: TRBJ1-2
V gene: TRBV15
clone size: .
CDR3 DNA: TGTGCCACCAGCAGAGAGCGCCGGGGCTCCTATGGCTACACCTTC
CDR3 protein: CATSRERRGSYGYTF

D gene: TRBD1
J gene: TRBJ1-2
V gene: TRBV7-2
clone size: .
CDR3 DNA: TGTGCCAGCAGCTCCGCCCCGGGACAGGGGAGGTACACCTTC
CDR3 protein: CASSSAPGQGRYTF

D gene: TRBD1
J gene: TRBJ2-7
V gene: TRBV5-1
clone size: few
CDR3 DNA: TGCGCCAGCAGCTTGGAGCCGCCGGGACAGGGTTACGAGCAGTACTTC
CDR3 protein: CASSLEPPGQGYEQYF

D gene: .
J gene: TRBJ1-1
V gene: TRBV11-2
clone size: many
CDR3 DNA: TGTGCCAGCAGCTCCGTTTGGGGGCGCACTGAAGCTTTCTTT
CDR3 protein: CASSSVWGRTEAFF

D gene: .
J gene: TRBJ2-3
V gene: TRBV11-1
clone size: .
CDR3 DNA: TGTGCCAGCAGCTTGACGGGGTGGTCAGATACGCAGTATTTT
CDR3 protein: CASSLTGWSDTQYF

D gene: TRBD1
J gene: TRBJ1-1
V gene: TRBV9
clone size: few
CDR3 DNA: TGTGCCAGCAGCGTAGGAACAGGGGGCAATGAAGCTTTCTTT
CDR3 protein: CASSVGTGGNEAFF

D gene: TRBD1
J gene: TRBJ2-5
V gene: TRBV9
clone size: .
CDR3 DNA: TGTTCCAGCAGCCCCCAGGGGGCGGGGACAGAAGAGACCCAGTACTTC
CDR3 protein: CSSSPQGAGTEETQYF

D gene: .
J gene: TRBJ2-6
V gene: TRBV18
clone size: .
CDR3 DNA: TGTGCCAGCTCTGCAAGGGCTGTGTCTGGGGCCAACGTCCTGACTTTC
CDR3 protein: CASSARAVSGANVLTF

D gene: .
J gene: TRBJ1-2
V gene: TRBV15
clone size: .
CDR3 DNA: TGTGCCACCAGCAACCGGGGGGGCCATGGCTACACCTTC
CDR3 protein: CATSNRGGHGYTF

D gene: .
J gene: TRBJ1-5
V gene: TRBV29-1
clone size: many
CDR3 DNA: TGCAGCGCCGGAAGGGGGGGGAATCAGCCCCAGCATTTT
CDR3 protein: CSAGRGGNQPQHF

D gene: .
J gene: TRBJ2-1
V gene: TRBV6-1
clone size: .
CDR3 DNA: TGTGCCAGCAGACAAGCCGGGACGGCCCCTGAGCAGTTCTTC
CDR3 protein: CASRQAGTAPEQFF

D gene: TRBD1
J gene: TRBJ2-5
V gene: TRBV7-9
clone size: few
CDR3 DNA: TGTGCCAGCAGCTTAGATGGGACAGGCAGAGAGACCCAGTACTTC
CDR3 protein: CASSLDGTGRETQYF

D gene: .
J gene: TRBJ1-4
V gene: TRBV6-2/TRBV6-3
clone size: few
CDR3 DNA: TGTGCCAGCAGCCCGACAGTGAATTACGAAAAACTGTTTTTT
CDR3 protein: CASSPTVNYEKLFF

D gene: .
J gene: TRBJ2-5
V gene: TRBV7-6
clone size: .
CDR3 DNA: TGTGCCAGCAGCTTTGGAGGGGGGTCGGGACAAGAGACCCAGTACTTC
CDR3 protein: CASSFGGGSGQETQYF

D gene: .
J gene: TRBJ2-2
V gene: TRBV18
clone size: few
CDR3 DNA: TGTGCCAGCTCACCACCGAGTACCGGGGAGCTGTTTTTT
CDR3 protein: CASSPPSTGELFF

D gene: .
J gene: TRBJ1-5
V gene: TRBV7-9
clone size: few
CDR3 DNA: TGTGCCAGCAGCTTAGGGTCGACAGCGAATCAGCCCCAGCATTTT
CDR3 protein: CASSLGSTANQPQHF

D gene: .
J gene: TRBJ1-6
V gene: TRBV6-6
clone size: .
CDR3 DNA: TGTGCCAGCAGTTACTCGATCTACGGGACAAGGACATCACCCCTCCACTTT
CDR3 protein: CASSYSIYGTRTSPLHF

D gene: .
J gene: TRBJ1-1
V gene: TRBV5-1
clone size: .
CDR3 DNA: TGCGCCAGCAGCTTGGGGGACATGTCCGAAGCTTTCTTT
CDR3 protein: CASSLGDMSEAFF

D gene: .
J gene: TRBJ2-5
V gene: TRBV7-2
clone size: .
CDR3 DNA: TGTGCCAGCAGCAGCCCCGCGGCCCGGGAGACCCAGTACTTC
CDR3 protein: CASSSPAARETQYF

D gene: .
J gene: TRBJ2-5
V gene: TRBV9
clone size: .
CDR3 DNA: TGTGCCAGCAGCGTGTCTGGGAATAGCCAAGAGACCCAGTACTTC
CDR3 protein: CASSVSGNSQETQYF

D gene: .
J gene: TRBJ2-7
V gene: TRBV11-3
clone size: .
CDR3 DNA: TGTGCCAGCAGCTCCTCGGCAGGGCCCTTTAGGTACGAGCAGTACTTC
CDR3 protein: CASSSSAGPFRYEQYF

D gene: .
J gene: TRBJ2-4
V gene: TRBV25-1
clone size: .
CDR3 DNA: TGTGCCAGCAGTGAGTCCGGGGGCATTCAGTACTTC
CDR3 protein: CASSESGGIQYF

D gene: TRBD1
J gene: TRBJ1-4
V gene: TRBV5-1
clone size: .
CDR3 DNA: TGCGCCAGCAGCCTCCGGGACAGTTATGCAACTAATGAAAAACTGTTTTTT
CDR3 protein: CASSLRDSYATNEKLFF

D gene: .
J gene: TRBJ1-5
V gene: TRBV15
clone size: few
CDR3 DNA: TGTGCCACCAGCCCGGACCGGGTCCAGCCCCAGCATTTT
CDR3 protein: CATSPDRVQPQHF

D gene: TRBD2
J gene: TRBJ2-1
V gene: TRBV7-6
clone size: many
CDR3 DNA: TGTGCCAGCAGCCCCACTAGCGGGAGTTTCAATGAGCAGTTCTTC
CDR3 protein: CASSPTSGSFNEQFF

D gene: .
J gene: TRBJ1-6
V gene: TRBV6-5
clone size: .
CDR3 DNA: TGTGCCAGCAGTTACTCCGGGGGGAATTCACCCCTCCACTTT
CDR3 protein: CASSYSGGNSPLHF

D gene: .
J gene: TRBJ2-7
V gene: TRBV11-3
clone size: .
CDR3 DNA: TGTGCCAGCAGCTTACAAACCGGGGGTATGTTGGTCGAGCAGTACTTC
CDR3 protein: CASSLQTGGMLVEQYF

D gene: .
J gene: TRBJ2-7
V gene: TRBV5-4
clone size: many
CDR3 DNA: TGTGCCAGCAGCGGGACCGTTACCTACGAGCAGTACTTC
CDR3 protein: CASSGTVTYEQYF

D gene: TRBD2
J gene: TRBJ2-1
V gene: TRBV27
clone size: many
CDR3 DNA: TGTGCCAGCTCACCACTAGCGGGCGGCAATGAGCAGTTCTTC
CDR3 protein: CASSPLAGGNEQFF

D gene: TRBD1
J gene: TRBJ2-5
V gene: TRBV6-1
clone size: .
CDR3 DNA: TGTGCCAGCAGTGTGCAGGACAGGGGGAAAGGGGGCCAAGAGACCCAGTACTTC
CDR3 protein: CASSVQDRGKGGQETQYF

D gene: .
J gene: TRBJ2-2
V gene: TRBV18
clone size: .
CDR3 DNA: TGTGCCAGCTCAACGGATTTTGAAACCTTGGAGCTGTTTTTT
CDR3 protein: CASSTDFETLELFF

D gene: .
J gene: TRBJ2-3
V gene: TRBV7-9
clone size: few
CDR3 DNA: TGTGCCAGCAGCTTAGAGCGGCTAGGGGCGCAGTATTTT
CDR3 protein: CASSLERLGAQYF

D gene: .
J gene: TRBJ2-1
V gene: TRBV11-2
clone size: .
CDR3 DNA: TGTGCCAGCAGCTTAGCTGGGGGCTATGAGCAGTTCTTC
CDR3 protein: CASSLAGGYEQFF

D gene: TRBD2
J gene: TRBJ2-1
V gene: TRBV5-6
clone size: .
CDR3 DNA: TGTGCCAGCAGCCGTCTCGGGCTAGCGGGAAAGAATGAGCAGTTCTTC
CDR3 protein: CASSRLGLAGKNEQFF

D gene: TRBD1
J gene: TRBJ2-1
V gene: TRBV5-1
clone size: .
CDR3 DNA: TGCGCCAGCAGCTTCTCATCGGGACAGGGTCGGAATGAGCAGTTCTTC
CDR3 protein: CASSFSSGQGRNEQFF

D gene: .
J gene: TRBJ2-2
V gene: TRBV6-6
clone size: many
CDR3 DNA: TGTGCCAGCAGTTACCGGTCTAGGAGGGCCGGGGAGCTGTTTTTT
CDR3 protein: CASSYRSRRAGELFF

D gene: TRBD2
J gene: TRBJ2-7
V gene: TRBV20-1
clone size: few
CDR3 DNA: TGCAGTGCTAGGGGGACTAGCGGGAGGAGCTCCTACGAGCAGTACTTC
CDR3 protein: CSARGTSGRSSYEQYF

D gene: .
J gene: TRBJ2-1
V gene: TRBV5-1
clone size: few
CDR3 DNA: TGCGCCAGCAGCTTACTGATGGAGGAGCAGTTCTTC
CDR3 protein: CASSLLMEEQFF

D gene: .
J gene: TRBJ2-1
V gene: TRBV12-3/TRBV12-4
clone size: few
CDR3 DNA: TGTGCCAGCGGCCCCGGGCTAGCGAGGACCTCGCGCAATGAGCAGTTCTTC
CDR3 protein: CASGPGLARTSRNEQFF

D gene: .
J gene: TRBJ1-1
V gene: TRBV6-5
clone size: .
CDR3 DNA: TGTGCCAGCAGTTCGGGGTGGCACACTGAAGCTTTCTTT
CDR3 protein: CASSSGWHTEAFF

D gene: .
J gene: TRBJ1-2
V gene: TRBV12-3/TRBV12-4
clone size: few
CDR3 DNA: TGTGCCAGCAGTTACACGGGGAGATCGGCAGTTAAAGCTAACTATGGCTACACCTTC
CDR3 protein: CASSYTGRSAVKANYGYTF